This section outlines one TCR beta chain sequence together with its context. Its antigen is as yet unknown. Indicated treatment: some 20 received Ad26.COV2.S at low or high dose, single or two shots; roughly five received placebo; per-sample allocation not given. Samples were taken on day 63 after the first vaccine or placebo injection. This sample was included in a study of Ad26.COV2.S vaccination and SARS-CoV-2 variants. Looking at the study overall: Of the COV1001 trial arms, the Ad26.COV2.S arm included the donor. Into the muscle, Ad26.COV2.S was dosed once or twice, 56 days apart.

Assay: immunoSEQ multiplex PCR; the TCRdb copy retains only in-frame clones and omits some. Of approximately 350,000 clones listed, roughly 91% are singletons. The study's findings and limits: With respect to non-spike TCR breadth, vaccine and placebo recipients were similar. Vaccine recipients had higher spike-specific TCR breadth than placebo recipients.

This TCR derives from a person aged 18 to 59 who received the Ad26.COV2.S COVID-19 vaccine or a placebo. The input for sequencing was peripheral blood, taken in a trial of Ad26.COV2.S vaccine versus placebo.

This chain's CDR3 is CASSTPGGYGYTF. CDR3 nucleotide sequence: TGTGCCAGTAGTACTCCAGGGGGCTATGGCTACACCTTC. The rearrangement joins TRBV19 to TRBJ1-2; 7 nucleotides match TRBD1. Germline V gives CDR1 LNHDA, CDR2 SQIVND (reference sequence). V trimming: 4 bases; J trimming: 4 bases; junction bases outside the gene matches: 3. The CDR3 covers 13 residues.